These T cell receptor beta chains were read from a single sample in a study of OX40 agonist ivuxolimab in advanced cancers. Generated by immunoSEQ multiplex PCR, the TCRdb table keeps only in-frame clones and is missing some. The sample lists 70,000 to 90,000 clones; 85% to 90% were seen once. This specimen was CD4+ or CD8+ T cells sorted from blood, taken in a trial of the OX40 agonist ivuxolimab. The receptors shown here come from an adult with an advanced solid tumor such as melanoma, head and neck, liver or kidney cancer. The CDR3 runs from the conserved cysteine through the conserved F or W. A D gene is named only where the DNA matches it firmly.

d_call: -
j_call: TRBJ1-2
v_call: TRBV6-1
cdr3_aa: CASSEVGGDVRGYTF
cdr3_nt: TGTGCCAGCAGTGAAGTTGGGGGGGATGTACGAGGCTACACCTTC

d_call: -
j_call: TRBJ1-4
v_call: TRBV23-1
cdr3_aa: CAGHRAEKLFF
cdr3_nt: TGCGCCGGTCACAGGGCTGAAAAACTGTTTTTT

d_call: TRBD1
j_call: TRBJ2-5
v_call: TRBV10-3
cdr3_aa: CAISMTGNQETQYF
cdr3_nt: TGTGCCATCAGCATGACAGGGAACCAAGAGACCCAGTACTTC

d_call: TRBD1
j_call: TRBJ1-2
v_call: TRBV18
cdr3_aa: CASSPRTGVQDGYTF
cdr3_nt: TGTGCCAGCTCACCCAGGACAGGGGTTCAGGATGGCTACACCTTC

d_call: -
j_call: TRBJ1-3
v_call: TRBV18
cdr3_aa: CASSGLPGTDGNTIYF
cdr3_nt: TGTGCCAGCTCAGGGCTCCCAGGGACGGACGGAAACACCATATATTTT